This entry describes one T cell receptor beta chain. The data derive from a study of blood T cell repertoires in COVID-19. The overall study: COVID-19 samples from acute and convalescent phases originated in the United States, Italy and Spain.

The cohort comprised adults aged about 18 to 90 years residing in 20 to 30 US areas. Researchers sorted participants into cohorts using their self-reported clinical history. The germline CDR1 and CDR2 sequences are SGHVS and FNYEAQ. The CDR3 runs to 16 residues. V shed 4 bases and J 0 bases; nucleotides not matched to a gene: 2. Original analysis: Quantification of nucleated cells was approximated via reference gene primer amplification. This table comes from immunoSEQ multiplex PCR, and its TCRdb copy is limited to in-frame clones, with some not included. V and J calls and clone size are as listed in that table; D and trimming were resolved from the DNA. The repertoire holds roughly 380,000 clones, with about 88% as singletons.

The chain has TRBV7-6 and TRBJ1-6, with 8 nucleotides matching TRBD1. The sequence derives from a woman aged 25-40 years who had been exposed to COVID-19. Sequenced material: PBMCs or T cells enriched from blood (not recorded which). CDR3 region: CASSWTGSSYNSPLHF. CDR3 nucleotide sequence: TGTGCCAGCAGCTGGACAGGGAGCTCCTATAATTCACCCCTCCACTTT. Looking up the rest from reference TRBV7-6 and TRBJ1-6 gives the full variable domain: GAGVSQSPRYKVTKRGQDVALRCDPISGHVSLYWYRQALGQGPEFLTYFNYEAQQDKSGLPNDRFSAERPEGSISTLTIQRTEQRDSAMYRCASSWTGSSYNSPLHFGNGTRLTVT.